The T cell receptor beta chain under discussion was sequenced for a study of blood T cell repertoires in COVID-19. Study context: Material from acute and convalescent COVID-19 was sourced from the United States, Italy and Spain. Sample material is recorded as cDNA or gDNA derived from T cells, B-cell-depleted T cells, or PBMCs.

The authors' processing: Estimation of nucleated cell counts was performed using reference gene primer amplification. Sequencing was performed with immunoSEQ multiplex PCR; in TCRdb, only in-frame clones are kept and a portion is missing. The V and J calls and clone size were taken over from that table, and D and trimming were inferred from the DNA. The repertoire holds 150,000 to 200,000 clones, with approximately 85% as singletons. The V gene's germline CDR1 is LGHNA and CDR2 YNFKEQ. This CDR3 comprises 16 residues. After removal of 3 bases from V and 7 bases from J, the junction contained 5 bases not matched to a gene.

Specimen: peripheral blood. This receptor was identified in a man aged 55 to 70 with acute or convalescent COVID-19. This chain connects TRBV4-2 to TRBJ2-2, with 13 bases lining up with TRBD2. The CDR3 region has the DNA TGTGCCAGCAGCCACCTCGGACTAGCGGGAGTCGGGGAGCTGTTTTTT. This sequence encodes CASSHLGLAGVGELFF.